The rows below give T cell receptor beta chains drawn from one sample of a study of Graves' ophthalmopathy and Graves' hyperthyroidism. TCRdb independently ran MiXCR on the multiplex PCR reads; one entry per CDR3 protein. The repertoire has hundreds of thousands of distinct CDR3 sequences, approximately 21% of them found once; the top ten carry around 3.2%. Sequenced input: peripheral blood. These receptors originate from a young woman with stable Graves' hyperthyroidism. CDR3s include the opening cysteine and the closing phenylalanine or tryptophan. Fields, in order: CDR3 protein, CDR3 DNA, D gene, clone size, J gene, V gene. D genes are given only for firm matches. Expanded clones get a size class; other rows say once, few or many, or leave the size out.

cdr3_aa: CASSQRAERGPYEQYF
cdr3_nt: TGCGCCAGCAGCCAGCGAGCGGAGCGGGGGCCCTACGAGCAGTACTTC
d_call: TRBD2
clone_size: few
j_call: TRBJ2-7
v_call: TRBV4-1

cdr3_aa: CASKTGSSPLRF
cdr3_nt: TGTGCCAGCAAGACAGGAAGTTCACCCCTCCGCTTT
d_call: .
clone_size: many
j_call: TRBJ1-6
v_call: TRBV27

cdr3_aa: CASSLGLFYEQYF
cdr3_nt: TGTGCCAGCAGCTTAGGACTCTTCTACGAGCAGTACTTC
d_call: .
clone_size: many
j_call: TRBJ2-7
v_call: TRBV7-2

cdr3_aa: CASSRTGDPKNIQYF
cdr3_nt: TGTGCCAGCTCACGGACAGGGGATCCCAAAAACATTCAGTACTTC
d_call: TRBD1
clone_size: many
j_call: TRBJ2-4
v_call: TRBV18

cdr3_aa: CASSSILFRTSGWQETQYF
cdr3_nt: TGTGCCAGCAGTTCTATTCTCTTTAGGACTAGCGGTTGGCAAGAGACCCAGTACTTC
d_call: TRBD2
clone_size: .
j_call: TRBJ2-5
v_call: TRBV12-3/TRBV12-4

cdr3_aa: CASSDDIYEQYF
cdr3_nt: TGTGCCAGCAGCGACGACATCTACGAGCAGTACTTC
d_call: .
clone_size: .
j_call: TRBJ2-7
v_call: TRBV7-2

cdr3_aa: CASSQIRGTQGGLIQYF
cdr3_nt: TGTGCCAGCTCCCAGATCCGCGGGACACAAGGGGGGTTAATTCAGTACTTC
d_call: .
clone_size: few
j_call: TRBJ2-4
v_call: TRBV18

cdr3_aa: CASSLGTGHQPQHF
cdr3_nt: TGTGCCAGCAGTTTAGGGACAGGGCATCAGCCCCAGCATTTT
d_call: TRBD1
clone_size: many
j_call: TRBJ1-5
v_call: TRBV12-3/TRBV12-4

cdr3_aa: CSARDRLAGNTGELFF
cdr3_nt: TGCAGTGCTAGAGATCGCCTAGCGGGGAACACCGGGGAGCTGTTTTTT
d_call: TRBD2
clone_size: many
j_call: TRBJ2-2
v_call: TRBV20-1

cdr3_aa: CSARDPGLAGTGELFF
cdr3_nt: TGCAGTGCTAGAGATCCGGGACTAGCGGGCACCGGGGAGCTGTTTTTT
d_call: TRBD2
clone_size: many
j_call: TRBJ2-2
v_call: TRBV20-1

cdr3_aa: CASRLTGEMNTEAFF
cdr3_nt: TGCGCCAGCAGATTGACCGGAGAGATGAACACTGAAGCTTTCTTT
d_call: .
clone_size: few
j_call: TRBJ1-1
v_call: TRBV5-1

cdr3_aa: CASSLGSENIQYF
cdr3_nt: TGCGCCAGCAGCTTGGGGAGTGAGAACATTCAGTACTTC
d_call: .
clone_size: many
j_call: TRBJ2-4
v_call: TRBV5-1

cdr3_aa: CASTLRGGNQPQHF
cdr3_nt: TGTGCCAGCACCTTAAGGGGGGGGAATCAGCCCCAGCATTTT
d_call: .
clone_size: many
j_call: TRBJ1-5
v_call: TRBV7-2

cdr3_aa: CASSYSISIGTGVTGELFF
cdr3_nt: TGTGCCAGCAGTTACTCGATTAGTATAGGGACAGGGGTCACCGGGGAGCTGTTTTTT
d_call: TRBD1
clone_size: .
j_call: TRBJ2-2
v_call: TRBV6-2/TRBV6-3

cdr3_aa: CASSPQDRVSYGYTF
cdr3_nt: TGTGCCAGCTCACCACAGGACAGGGTATCCTATGGCTACACCTTC
d_call: TRBD1
clone_size: few
j_call: TRBJ1-2
v_call: TRBV18

cdr3_aa: CSVDRGGGEQYF
cdr3_nt: TGCAGCGTTGACCGGGGTGGTGGTGAGCAGTACTTC
d_call: .
clone_size: many
j_call: TRBJ2-7
v_call: TRBV29-1

cdr3_aa: CASTRGDGYTF
cdr3_nt: TGTGCCAGCACCAGGGGGGATGGCTACACCTTC
d_call: TRBD1
clone_size: .
j_call: TRBJ1-2
v_call: TRBV6-1

cdr3_aa: CASSPTVNYGYTF
cdr3_nt: TGTGCCAGCAGCCCGACGGTTAACTATGGCTACACCTTC
d_call: .
clone_size: many
j_call: TRBJ1-2
v_call: TRBV7-9

cdr3_aa: CASSPPRLAGVETQYF
cdr3_nt: TGTGCCAGCTCACCACCCAGGCTAGCGGGAGTGGAGACCCAGTACTTC
d_call: TRBD2
clone_size: .
j_call: TRBJ2-5
v_call: TRBV27

cdr3_aa: CASSSRSGSPREQYF
cdr3_nt: TGTGCCAGCAGTTCCCGTAGCGGGAGCCCGCGCGAGCAGTACTTC
d_call: TRBD2
clone_size: .
j_call: TRBJ2-7
v_call: TRBV12-3/TRBV12-4